The 5 T cell receptor beta chains below all came from one sample that was sequenced in a study of molecular identifiers for immune sequencing clone quantification listed by TCRdb under 2018. Preparation of the library involved PCR. Instrument used: Illumina HiSeq 4000. TCRdb cleaned the public reads at Q25 with fastp, built clones with MiXCR and kept in-frame beta chains. CDR3 protein sequences are deduplicated, and each keeps its most common genes and DNA. This sample lists 88,000 or so distinct CDR3 sequences; over 20% were detected once. The ten largest clones add up to about 0.95% of the sample. Sequencing used naive CD8+ T cells from blood, with Jurkat cell RNA spiked in. The cell subset or site label, as the study defines it: FACS-sorted CD8+CD4-CCR7+CD45RA+ naive T cells. Receptors originate from a human donor in good health. Some libraries in this study had Jurkat cell RNA spiked in.

This clonotype was observed a few times. The chain is built from TRBV11-2 and TRBJ1-2, with D perhaps TRBD1 (5 bases). This CDR3 has 13 amino acids. Deletions cut 5 bases from V and 3 bases from J, with 10 bases between. Germline CDR1 reads SGHAT; CDR2 reads FQNNGV. CDR3 DNA sequence: TGTGCCAGCAGCCCGACAGACTACTATGGCTACACCTTC. Its protein is CASSPTDYYGYTF. Full variable domain (outside the CDR3, taken from reference TRBV11-2 and TRBJ1-2): EAGVAQSPRYKIIEKRQSVAFWCNPISGHATLYWYQQILGQGPKLLIQFQNNGVVDDSQLPKDRFSAERLKGVDSTLKIQPAKLEDSAVYLCASSPTDYYGYTFGSGTRLTVV.

This clonotype was counted between two and nine times. Its ends do not fully match the called genes, so a read error is possible. The chain is built from TRBV27 and TRBJ2-1; no definite D call. The CDR3 loop spans 14 amino acids. CDR1 MNHEY and CDR2 SMNVEV come from the germline V gene (reference sequence). The CDR3 DNA is TGTGCCGGCAGTTTAGTTGGGGAACTCAATGAGCAGTTCTTC. The encoded protein is CAGSLVGELNEQFF.

The chain uses TRBV12-3 or TRBV12-4 and TRBJ2-7, with 10 bases aligning to TRBD1. J was trimmed by 2 bases and V by 7 bases; bases with no gene match: 8. The CDR3 extends over 15 amino acids. Here the CDR3 DNA reads TGTGCCAGCACCCATACGGGACAGGGGCCCTACGAGCAGTACTTC. Protein product: CASTHTGQGPYEQYF.

This clonotype was picked up many times. The chain is built from TRBV20-1 and TRBJ2-7, with 12 bases lining up with TRBD2. The V gene's germline CDR1 is DFQATT and CDR2 SNEGSKA (reference sequence). The V and J ends lost 2 bases and 9 bases, in that order; junction bases with no gene match: 8. There are 14 residues in the CDR3. CDR3 loop: CSARHGLAGRLQYF. As DNA, the CDR3 is TGCAGTGCTAGACACGGACTAGCGGGAAGGTTGCAGTACTTC.

This clonotype has a count of ten or more. The genes are TRBV5-1 and TRBJ2-1; TRBD2 matches at 12 bases. Germline CDR1 and CDR2: SGHRS and YFSETQ. The CDR3 consists of 12 residues. V lost 2 bases, J lost 14 bases, and 2 bases stayed unmatched. CDR3: CASSLLAGGEFF. The CDR3 region has the DNA TGCGCCAGCAGCTTACTAGCGGGGGGAGAGTTCTTC.